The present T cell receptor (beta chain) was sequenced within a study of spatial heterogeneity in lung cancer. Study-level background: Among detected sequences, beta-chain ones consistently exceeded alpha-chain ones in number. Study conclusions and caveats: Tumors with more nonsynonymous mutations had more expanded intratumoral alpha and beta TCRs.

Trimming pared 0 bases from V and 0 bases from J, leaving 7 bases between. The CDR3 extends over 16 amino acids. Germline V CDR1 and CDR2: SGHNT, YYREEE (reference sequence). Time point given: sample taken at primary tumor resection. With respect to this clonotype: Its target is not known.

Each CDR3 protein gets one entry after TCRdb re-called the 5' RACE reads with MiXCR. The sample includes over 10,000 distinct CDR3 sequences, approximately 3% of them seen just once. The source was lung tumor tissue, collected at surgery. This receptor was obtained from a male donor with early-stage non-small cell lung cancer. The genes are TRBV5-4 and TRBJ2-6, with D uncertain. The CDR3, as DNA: TGTGCCAGCAGCTTGGGAGGAAACTCTGGGGCCAACGTCCTGACTTTC. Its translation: CASSLGGNSGANVLTF.